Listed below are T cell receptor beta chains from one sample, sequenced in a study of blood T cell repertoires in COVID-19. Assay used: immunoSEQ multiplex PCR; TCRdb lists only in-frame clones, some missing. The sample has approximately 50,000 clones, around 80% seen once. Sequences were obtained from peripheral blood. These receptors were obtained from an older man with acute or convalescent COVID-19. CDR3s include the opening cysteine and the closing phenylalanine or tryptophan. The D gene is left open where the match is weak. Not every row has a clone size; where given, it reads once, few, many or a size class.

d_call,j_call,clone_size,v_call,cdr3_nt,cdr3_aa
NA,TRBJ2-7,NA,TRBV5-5,TGTGCCAGCAGCTTGGTTCCAGGGAACTACGAGCAGTACTTC,CASSLVPGNYEQYF
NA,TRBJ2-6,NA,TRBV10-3,TGTGCCATCAGTCCGACTTACTCCTCTGGGGCCAACGTCCTGACTTTC,CAISPTYSSGANVLTF
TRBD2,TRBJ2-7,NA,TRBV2,TGTGCCAGCAGTGAAACTAGCGGGGCATTCGAGCAGTACTTC,CASSETSGAFEQYF
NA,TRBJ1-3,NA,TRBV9,TGTGCCAGCTCCTCGGGGGGCCTATCTGGAAACACCATATATTTT,CASSSGGLSGNTIYF
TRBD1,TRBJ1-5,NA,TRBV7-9,TGTGCCAGCAGCTTAGGGACAGGCGGTCCCAATCAGCCCCAGCATTTT,CASSLGTGGPNQPQHF
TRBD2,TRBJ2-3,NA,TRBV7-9,TGTGCCAGCAGCTCCCATGACGGGGGGGAGAGCACAGATACGCAGTATTTT,CASSSHDGGESTDTQYF
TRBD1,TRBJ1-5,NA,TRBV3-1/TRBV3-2,TGTGCCAGCAGCCTCGGGACAGATCAGCCCCAGCATTTT,CASSLGTDQPQHF
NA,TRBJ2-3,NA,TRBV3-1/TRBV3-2,TGTGCCAGCAGCCCTGTCTTCGGAGATACGCAGTATTTT,CASSPVFGDTQYF
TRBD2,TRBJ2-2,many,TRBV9,TGTGCCAGCAGCGGGACTAGCGGGAACACCGGGGAGCTGTTTTTT,CASSGTSGNTGELFF
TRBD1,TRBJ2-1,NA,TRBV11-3,TGTGCCAGCAGCTTAGAGGGGACAGCTAACAATGAGCAGTTCTTC,CASSLEGTANNEQFF
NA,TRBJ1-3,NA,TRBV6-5,TGTGCCAGCAGTTATACAGCGGCAGCCTCTGGAAACACCATATATTTT,CASSYTAAASGNTIYF
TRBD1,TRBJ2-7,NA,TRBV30,TGTGCCTGGAGTACACGGGACAGGGTAAGGGAGCAGTACTTC,CAWSTRDRVREQYF
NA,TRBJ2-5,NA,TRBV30,TGTGCCTGGAGTCGAGAGACCCAGTACTTC,CAWSRETQYF
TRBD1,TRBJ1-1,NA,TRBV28,TGTGCCAGCAGTAGAGGGGACAGTAACACTGAAGCTTTCTTT,CASSRGDSNTEAFF
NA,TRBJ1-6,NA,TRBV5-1,TGCGCCAGCAGCTCAGGCCAGGGAGGAAATTCACCCCTCCACTTT,CASSSGQGGNSPLHF
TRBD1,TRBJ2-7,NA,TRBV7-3,TGTGCCAGCAGCTTAAACAGGGGCGTTGGGGAGCAGTACTTC,CASSLNRGVGEQYF
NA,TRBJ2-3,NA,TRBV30,TGTGCCTGGAGCGGAGGGGGCGCAGATACGCAGTATTTT,CAWSGGGADTQYF
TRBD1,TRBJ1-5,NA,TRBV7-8,TGTGCCAGCAGCGGAACCCGGGACAGCGCCCTAGAATTT,CASSGTRDSALEF
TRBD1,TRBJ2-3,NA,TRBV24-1,TGTGCCACCAGTGAAGGACAGGGGATGGCAGATACGCAGTATTTT,CATSEGQGMADTQYF
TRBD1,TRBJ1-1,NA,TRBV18,TGTGCCAGCTCACCGATGGGACAGGGATTGGGGAACACTGAAGCTTTCTTT,CASSPMGQGLGNTEAFF
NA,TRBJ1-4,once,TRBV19,TGTGCCAGTAGTTACAGCAATGAAAAACTGTTTTTT,CASSYSNEKLFF
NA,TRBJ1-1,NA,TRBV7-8,TGTGCCAGCAGTGGGGGGTGGAGATCTGAAGCTTTCTTT,CASSGGWRSEAFF
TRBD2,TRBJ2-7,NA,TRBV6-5,TGTGCCAGCCTTCTAACCGGGGGGACGGGGGAGTACTTC,CASLLTGGTGEYF
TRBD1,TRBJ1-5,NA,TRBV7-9,TGTGCCAGCAGCGGTGACAGGGCTTCCAATCAGCCCCAGCATTTT,CASSGDRASNQPQHF
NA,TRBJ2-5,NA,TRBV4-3,TGCGCCAGCAGCCAAGACACGGGGACTGAGACCCAGTACTTC,CASSQDTGTETQYF
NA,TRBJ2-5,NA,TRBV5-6,TGTGCCAGCAGCCCGACTAGAATAGAAGAGACCCAGTACTTC,CASSPTRIEETQYF
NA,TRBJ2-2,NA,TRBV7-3,TGTGCCAGCAGCGAGTCGTCGAACACCGGGGAGCTGTTTTTT,CASSESSNTGELFF
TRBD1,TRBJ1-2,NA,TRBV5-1,TGCGCCAGCAGCTCCGGACAGGGAGCGGTCTATGGCTACACCTTC,CASSSGQGAVYGYTF
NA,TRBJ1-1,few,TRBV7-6,TGTGCCAGCAGCATGAATAGCCGGGGGGAAGCTTTCTTT,CASSMNSRGEAFF
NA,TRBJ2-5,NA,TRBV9,TGTGCCAGCAGCTTCCGACAAACCCAAGAGACCCAGTACTTC,CASSFRQTQETQYF
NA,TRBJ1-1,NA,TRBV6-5,TGTGCCAGCAGTTACTCCGGGGGGAACACTGAAGCTTTCTTT,CASSYSGGNTEAFF
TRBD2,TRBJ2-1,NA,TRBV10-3,TGTGCCATCATGGACAGGACTAGCGGGGGTCACAAGCCATACAATGAGCAGTTCTTC,CAIMDRTSGGHKPYNEQFF
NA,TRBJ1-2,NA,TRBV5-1,TGCGCCAGCTCCGAAAGGGAGGGTGGCTACACCTTC,CASSEREGGYTF
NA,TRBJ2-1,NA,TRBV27,TGTGCCAGCAGTTTACTCGCGGACTCCTACAATGAGCAGTTCTTC,CASSLLADSYNEQFF
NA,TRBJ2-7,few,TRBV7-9,TGTGCCAGCAGCTTGAGCCAGGACGAGCAGTACTTC,CASSLSQDEQYF
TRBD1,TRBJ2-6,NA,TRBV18,TGTGCCAGCTCACCACCGGGACAGGGCCCGGGGTCTGGGGCCAACGTCCTGACTTTC,CASSPPGQGPGSGANVLTF
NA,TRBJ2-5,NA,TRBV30,TGTGCCTGGAGTCCCAGCCAAGAGACCCAGTACTTC,CAWSPSQETQYF
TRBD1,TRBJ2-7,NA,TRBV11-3,TGTGCCAGCAGCCGTCAGGGACAGGGGAGACACGAGCAGTACTTC,CASSRQGQGRHEQYF
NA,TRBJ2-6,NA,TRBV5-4,TGTGCCAGCAGCTTAATCGGCAGGGCCCCCTCTGGGGCCAACGTCCTGACTTTC,CASSLIGRAPSGANVLTF
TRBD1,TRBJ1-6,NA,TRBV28,TGTGCCAGCACCGTCCGGGACAGGGATAATTCACCCCTCCACTTT,CASTVRDRDNSPLHF
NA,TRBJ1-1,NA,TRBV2,TGTGCCAGCAGTCGACAGCCGCCTGAAGCTTTCTTT,CASSRQPPEAFF
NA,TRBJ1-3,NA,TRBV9,TGTGCCAGCAGCCCCTCCGGGATCATTGGAAACACCATATATTTT,CASSPSGIIGNTIYF
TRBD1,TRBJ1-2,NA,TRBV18,TGTGCCAGCTCACCGGGACAGGGACCACACACCTTC,CASSPGQGPHTF
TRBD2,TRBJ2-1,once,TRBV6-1,TGTGCCAGCACTATGACTAGCGGGACCTCCAATGAGCAGTTCTTC,CASTMTSGTSNEQFF
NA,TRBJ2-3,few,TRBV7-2,TGTGCCAGCAGCTTCTTAGGGGGTTTCACAGATACGCAGTATTTT,CASSFLGGFTDTQYF
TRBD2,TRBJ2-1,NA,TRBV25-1,TGTGCCAGCAGTGAATATATGGGGGGACTAGCGGGAAATGAGCAGTTCTTC,CASSEYMGGLAGNEQFF
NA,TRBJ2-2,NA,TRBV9,TGTGCCAGCAGCCCCCAGACTAGTTTCTACGGGGAGCTGTTTTTT,CASSPQTSFYGELFF
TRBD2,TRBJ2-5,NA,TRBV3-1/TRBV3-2,TGTGCCAGCAGCCCCGGGGGGGCCGCCGGGGAGACCCAGTACTTC,CASSPGGAAGETQYF
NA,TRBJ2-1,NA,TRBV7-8,TGTGCCAGCAGCTTAGCGGGAGTTCGATCCAATGAGCAGTTCTTC,CASSLAGVRSNEQFF
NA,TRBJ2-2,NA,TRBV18,TGTGCCAGCTCACCAACGGGCACCGGGGAGCTGTTTTTT,CASSPTGTGELFF
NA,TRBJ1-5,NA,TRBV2,TGTGCCAGCAGTACGGGGGGATGGGAGCCCCAGCATTTT,CASSTGGWEPQHF
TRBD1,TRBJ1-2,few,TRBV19,TGTGCCAGTAGTATGGGACAGGGTATCTATGGCTACACCTTC,CASSMGQGIYGYTF
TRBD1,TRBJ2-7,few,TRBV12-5,TGTGCTAGTGGTTTGGTAGCTCCGGGACAGGGGGCGGAAGAGCAGTACTTC,CASGLVAPGQGAEEQYF